The rows below give T cell receptor beta chains drawn from one sample of a study of OX40 agonist ivuxolimab in advanced cancers. Repertoires were generated with immunoSEQ multiplex PCR, while TCRdb's copy carries only in-frame clones and drops some. Altogether roughly 44,000 clones are present, less than 90% being singletons, with the ten largest covering roughly 7%. The input for sequencing was CD4+ or CD8+ T cells sorted from blood, taken in a trial of the OX40 agonist ivuxolimab. The receptors shown here come from an adult with an advanced solid tumor such as melanoma, head and neck, liver or kidney cancer. The CDR3 runs from the conserved cysteine through the conserved F or W. A D gene is named only where the DNA matches it firmly. The size field is filled for only some rows; it gives once, few, many or a size class.

J	V	size	D	CDR3	DNA
TRBJ2-7	TRBV5-6	.	TRBD2	CASSLVLAGAYEQYF	TGTGCCAGCAGCTTGGTCCTAGCGGGAGCCTACGAGCAGTACTTC
TRBJ2-3	TRBV7-2	.	TRBD2	CASSLGGRATDTQYF	TGTGCCAGCAGCTTAGGCGGGAGAGCCACAGATACGCAGTATTTT
TRBJ2-3	TRBV10-1	.	.	CASSTGHHFTDTQYF	TGCGCCAGTTCGACGGGACACCACTTCACAGATACGCAGTATTTT
TRBJ2-1	TRBV6-1	.	.	CASSRLGGSYNEQFF	TGTGCCAGCAGTCGACTAGGCGGCTCCTACAATGAGCAGTTCTTC
TRBJ2-7	TRBV18	.	.	CASSPPRGSNEQYF	TGTGCCAGCTCACCACCGAGGGGCTCCAACGAGCAGTACTTC
TRBJ2-1	TRBV6-5	.	TRBD2	CASSPSGRGYNEQFF	TGTGCCAGCAGTCCCTCCGGGAGGGGCTACAATGAGCAGTTCTTC
TRBJ2-3	TRBV6-5	.	.	CASSYSRGTDTQYF	TGTGCCAGCAGTTACTCGAGGGGCACAGATACGCAGTATTTT
TRBJ1-3	TRBV11-2	.	.	CASSSNRGRRAGNTIYF	TGTGCCAGCAGCTCCAATCGGGGCAGGAGGGCTGGAAACACCATATATTTT
TRBJ2-1	TRBV27	.	TRBD2	CASSPISRREGSYNEQFF	TGTGCCAGCAGTCCCATATCGAGGCGGGAGGGCTCCTACAATGAGCAGTTCTTC
TRBJ2-7	TRBV6-1	.	.	CASSEDRWYEQYF	TGTGCCAGCAGTGAAGACCGTTGGTACGAGCAGTACTTC
TRBJ1-5	TRBV5-1	few	.	CASSLDGADQPQHF	TGCGCCAGCAGCTTGGACGGAGCAGATCAGCCCCAGCATTTT
TRBJ1-1	TRBV6-5	.	.	CASSYLGNTEAFF	TGTGCCAGCAGTTACTTAGGGAACACTGAAGCTTTCTTT
TRBJ2-7	TRBV5-4	.	.	CASSLAKIGGEQYF	TGTGCCAGCAGCTTGGCCAAGATCGGTGGCGAGCAGTACTTC
TRBJ1-4	TRBV2	.	.	CASRDSLGDEKLFF	TGTGCCAGCAGAGACTCCCTCGGGGATGAAAAACTGTTTTTT
TRBJ2-5	TRBV19	.	TRBD1	CASSIDRLTGGEQETQYF	TGTGCCAGTAGTATAGATCGGTTGACAGGGGGCGAACAAGAGACCCAGTACTTC
TRBJ2-7	TRBV29-1	.	TRBD2	CSVEEKREASYEQYF	TGCAGCGTTGAAGAAAAGCGGGAGGCCTCCTACGAGCAGTACTTC
TRBJ2-7	TRBV19	.	TRBD2	CASNTGGGSPYEQYF	TGTGCCAGTAATACGGGAGGCGGGAGTCCGTACGAGCAGTACTTC
TRBJ1-1	TRBV4-1	.	.	CASSRATEFEAFF	TGCGCCAGCAGCCGAGCGACAGAGTTTGAAGCTTTCTTT
TRBJ2-3	TRBV7-9	.	.	CASSFWPDTQYF	TGTGCCAGCAGCTTTTGGCCAGATACGCAGTATTTT
TRBJ1-5	TRBV7-9	.	.	CASSLSGNQPQHF	TGTGCCAGCAGCTTATCCGGAAATCAGCCCCAGCATTTT
TRBJ1-1	TRBV28	.	TRBD1	CASSLGTGGGNTEAFF	TGTGCCAGCAGTTTAGGGACAGGGGGCGGTAACACTGAAGCTTTCTTT
TRBJ2-1	TRBV4-1	.	.	CASSASREWQFF	TGCGCCAGCAGCGCGTCTCGGGAATGGCAGTTCTTC
TRBJ2-1	TRBV28	.	.	CATLQYSYNEQFF	TGTGCCACGTTGCAGTACTCCTACAATGAGCAGTTCTTC
TRBJ2-1	TRBV5-1	.	TRBD1	CASSFDRVGNEQFF	TGCGCCAGCAGCTTCGACAGGGTAGGCAATGAGCAGTTCTTC
TRBJ2-7	TRBV6-5	.	.	CASIHPNSYEQYF	TGTGCCAGCATCCACCCAAACTCCTACGAGCAGTACTTC
TRBJ2-7	TRBV5-6	.	.	CASSLWAPAMEEQYF	TGTGCCAGCAGCTTGTGGGCGCCGGCGATGGAGGAGCAGTACTTC
TRBJ2-3	TRBV2	once	.	CASGGTDTQYF	TGTGCCAGTGGGGGCACAGATACGCAGTATTTT
TRBJ2-1	TRBV7-2	.	TRBD1	CASSSTGYEQFF	TGTGCCAGCAGCTCGACAGGGTATGAGCAGTTCTTC
TRBJ2-7	TRBV18	.	.	CASSLQPDSSYEQYF	TGTGCCAGCTCACTCCAACCTGACAGTTCCTACGAGCAGTACTTC
TRBJ1-1	TRBV14	.	.	CASSQERAYTEAFF	TGTGCCAGCAGCCAAGAGAGGGCATACACTGAAGCTTTCTTT
TRBJ2-3	TRBV6-5	.	.	CASKEGAGGTDTQYF	TGTGCCAGCAAGGAGGGGGCGGGGGGCACAGATACGCAGTATTTT
TRBJ1-1	TRBV2	.	.	CASRADMNTEAFF	TGTGCCAGCAGGGCGGACATGAACACTGAAGCTTTCTTT
TRBJ2-5	TRBV28	.	.	CASSLWRGGGETQYF	TGTGCCAGCAGTTTATGGAGGGGAGGAGGGGAGACCCAGTACTTC
TRBJ1-4	TRBV11-2	.	.	CASTYSEGGKLFF	TGTGCCAGCACCTATTCCGAAGGAGGAAAACTGTTTTTT
TRBJ1-4	TRBV2	.	.	CASSDGDGEKLFF	TGTGCCAGCAGTGATGGGGACGGTGAAAAACTGTTTTTT
TRBJ1-3	TRBV30	.	.	CAWSTGSMASGNTIYF	TGTGCCTGGAGTACAGGATCCATGGCCTCTGGAAACACCATATATTTT
TRBJ1-3	TRBV5-8	.	.	CASSGGSRNTIYF	TGTGCCAGCAGTGGGGGGTCTAGAAACACCATATATTTT
TRBJ2-1	TRBV11-2	.	TRBD2	CASSFRTSGSYNEQFF	TGTGCCAGCAGCTTCCGGACTAGCGGCTCCTACAATGAGCAGTTCTTC
TRBJ1-1	TRBV5-1	.	.	CASSLFSQNTEAFF	TGCGCCAGCAGCTTGTTTTCACAGAACACTGAAGCTTTCTTT
TRBJ2-6	TRBV2	.	TRBD2	CASALAGGPQRNSGANVLTF	TGTGCCAGCGCTCTAGCGGGAGGGCCTCAACGCAACTCTGGGGCCAACGTCCTGACTTTC
TRBJ2-5	TRBV28	.	.	CASSFLTDQETQYF	TGTGCCAGCAGTTTTCTGACAGATCAAGAGACCCAGTACTTC
TRBJ1-1	TRBV27	.	.	CASSTPGGGEAFF	TGTGCCAGCAGTACCCCGGGGGGCGGTGAAGCTTTCTTT
TRBJ1-5	TRBV28	.	.	CASTLFGITGRGNQPQHF	TGTGCCAGCACCCTATTTGGTATAACAGGGAGGGGGAATCAGCCCCAGCATTTT
TRBJ2-7	TRBV6-1	few	TRBD1	CASSEKRQGYEQYF	TGTGCCAGCAGTGAAAAGAGACAGGGCTACGAGCAGTACTTC
TRBJ2-7	TRBV7-6	.	.	CASSIHRDVGTYEQYF	TGTGCCAGCAGCATCCACCGGGACGTAGGAACGTACGAGCAGTACTTC
TRBJ1-2	TRBV7-9	once	TRBD1	CASSLVGLRGQRNYGYTF	TGTGCCAGCAGCTTAGTAGGGCTCAGGGGGCAAAGGAACTATGGCTACACCTTC